This TCR beta chain was captured in a study of human T cells and chemical hapten exposure. This clonotype was detected a few times. What it recognizes is unknown. Separate cDNA molecules received unique molecular identifiers, which the library attached to them. TCRdb independently ran MiXCR on the RACE reads; one entry per CDR3 protein. The table includes around 380,000 distinct CDR3 sequences, 5% to 6.5% detected once. This CDR3 is built from 15 residues. The germline gives CDR1 SNHLY, CDR2 FYNNEI. Trimming cost V 1 base and J 2 bases, with 9 bases left between them. Study observations and caveats: PT1 expanded TCR numbers tracked positively with patch test score.

Regarding time point: pre-sensitization, week 0. The sample's treatment: therapeutic diphenylcyclopropenone sensitization with weekly scalp DPC. Material: whole blood, obtained in connection with sensitization to the hapten diphenylcyclopropenone (DPC). The gene calls are TRBV2 and TRBJ1-5; the D is unclear. The origin of this receptor is a woman in her late teens or twenties with alopecia areata. Some clones in this sample may be carry-over from other donors' samples. The CDR3 DNA reads TGTGCCAGCAGTGAAGAGGGAGTGGGCAATCAGCCCCAGCATTTT. Amino acid sequence: CASSEEGVGNQPQHF. Filled out from reference TRBV2 and TRBJ1-5, the complete variable domain reads EPEVTQTPSHQVTQMGQEVILRCVPISNHLYFYWYRQILGQKVEFLVSFYNNEISEKSEIFDDQFSVERPDGSNFTLKIRSTKLEDSAMYFCASSEEGVGNQPQHFGDGTRLSIL.